This entry is about one T cell receptor (beta chain). Its antigen is as yet unknown. Sequenced by immunoSEQ multiplex PCR; TCRdb stores in-frame clones only, minus some. The sample lists some 2,000,000 clones; roughly 95% were seen once. CD4+ cells underwent separation, giving CD45RA+ naive and CD45RA-negative memory subsets. The sample comes from a study of shared clonotypes between healthy human individuals. Study-wide points: The study found 4.5% to 5% of naive CD4 clonotypes shared across several donors. At large depth, rarefaction still showed sorted-subset sequencing to be incomplete.

The sequence derives from a man younger than 30 in good health. Sequencing was done on a sample of naive CD4+ T cells sorted from blood. Subset reported: CD45RA+ positively selected.

Here the CDR3 reads CASSEGRLGGNTIYF. In DNA form, the CDR3 reads TGTGCCAGCAGTGAGGGACGCCTGGGAGGAAACACCATATATTTT. This chain links TRBV6-1 with TRBJ1-3; D might be TRBD1 (5 bases). The CDR3 is made up of 15 amino acids. Germline loops: CDR1 MNHNS, CDR2 SASEGT. Trimming took off 3 bases at V and 4 bases at J, with 13 bases between the two ends.